The 15 T cell receptor beta chains below come from one sample, sequenced in a study of blood T cell repertoires in COVID-19. Profiled with immunoSEQ multiplex PCR; TCRdb holds only in-frame clones, not every one. The sample holds 220,000 or so clones, about 88% seen once. Input material: peripheral blood. These receptors were obtained from a woman aged 45-60 years with COVID-19, enrolled during active disease.

A single count supports this clone. The gene calls are TRBV19 and TRBJ1-2; D unclear. The CDR3 has 14 residues. Germline CDR1 is LNHDA and CDR2 is SQIVND (reference sequence). Trimming removed 0 bases at V and 8 bases at J, with 13 bases between. The CDR3 DNA follows: TGTGCCAGTAGTATAGATGAGGCCCTAGGAGGCTACACCTTC. Its translation is CASSIDEALGGYTF.

The chain is built from TRBV6-2 or TRBV6-3 and TRBJ1-5; no firm D call. In germline, CDR1 is MNHEY, CDR2 SVGEGT. With 2 bases removed from V and 4 bases from J, the gap between germline ends came to 12 bases. This CDR3 spans 15 amino acids. The chain's CDR3 is CASSYTRVRNQPQHF. CDR3 nucleotide sequence: TGTGCCAGCAGTTACACCCGGGTACGGAATCAGCCCCAGCATTTT.

This sequence joins TRBV15 and TRBJ1-2; D perhaps matches TRBD1 (6 bases). This CDR3 region has 15 residues. V was shortened by 0 bases and J by 4 bases, with 12 bases between the two germline ends. Germline V CDR1 and CDR2: LNHNV, YYDKDF (reference sequence). The chain's CDR3 is CATSRELGALYGYTF. In DNA, the CDR3 is TGTGCCACCAGCAGAGAACTGGGGGCCCTCTATGGCTACACCTTC.

The chain has TRBV19 and TRBJ1-6; 9 bases line up with TRBD1. The CDR3 is 16 amino acids. The V gene's germline CDR1 is LNHDA and CDR2 SQIVND (reference sequence). V gave up 4 bases and J gave up 14 bases; unmatched junction bases: 15. CDR3 sequence: CASSTPPGQGVLTLHF. CDR3 DNA sequence: TGTGCCAGTAGTACCCCCCCGGGACAGGGAGTTCTCACCCTCCACTTT.

The chain carries TRBV21-1 and TRBJ2-7; the table gives TRBD2 as D, unverified against the DNA. TRBV21-1 is a pseudogene locus. This CDR3 has 14 amino acids. In DNA form, the CDR3 reads TGTGCCAGCAGTCCGGGACTCACACCATGTTGGCAGTACTTC. This codes for CASSPGLTPCWQYF.

This clone was seen a few times. Here the CDR3 reads CATSDPAGGDTIYF. CDR3 coding DNA: TGTGCCACCAGTGATCCTGCAGGCGGGGACACCATATATTTT. The rearrangement uses TRBV24-1 and TRBJ1-3; D unresolved. CDR3 size: 14 residues. Trimming pared 3 bases from V and 8 bases from J, leaving 13 bases between. Germline CDR1 KGHDR, CDR2 SFDVKD.

This chain links TRBV5-6 with TRBJ2-7, with TRBD2 matching 7 bases. Trimming at V came to 0 bases and at J to 3 bases, leaving 3 bases not matched to a gene. There are 14 residues in the CDR3. Germline CDR1 is SGHDT and CDR2 is YYEEEE. In DNA, the CDR3 is TGTGCCAGCAGCTTGGAGCGGGACTACTACGAGCAGTACTTC. This encodes CASSLERDYYEQYF.

The chain combines TRBV11-2 with TRBJ1-2; a possible D gene is TRBD1 (5 bases). CDR3 length equals 12 residues. V lost 2 bases and J lost 7, with 8 bases in between. The germline CDR1 and CDR2 sequences are SGHAT and FQNNGV. CDR3 coding DNA: TGTGCCAGCAGCTTAAGCAGGGCTGGCTACACCTTC. This gives the protein CASSLSRAGYTF.

As to this clone: At one end, the junction sequence differs from germline, possibly due to a read error. The CDR3 nucleotides are TGCAGTGCTGGAAGGGGGGGCGAGGAGTACTTC. It yields the protein CSAGRGGEEYF. This rearrangement joins TRBV20-1 to TRBJ2-7; D might be TRBD2 (7 bases). The germline V gene has CDR1 DFQATT and CDR2 SNEGSKA (reference sequence). The CDR3 spans 11 residues.

The V and J genes are TRBV28 and TRBJ1-2, with a possible D match to TRBD1 (5 bases). Germline loops: CDR1 MDHEN, CDR2 SYDVKM. V dropped 2 bases and J dropped 4 bases, with 14 bases sitting between them. This CDR3 is built from 15 residues. The CDR3 here is CASSLIQGTIYGYTF. The DNA of the CDR3 is TGTGCCAGCAGTTTAATCCAGGGAACTATCTATGGCTACACCTTC.

The V gene is TRBV9, the J gene TRBJ2-3, with 8 bases that match TRBD2. Per the germline V gene, CDR1 is SGDLS and CDR2 is YYNGEE. J gave up 4 bases and V 0 bases, and 4 bases lay outside the gene matches. The CDR3 is 15 residues long. CDR3 nucleotides: TGTGCCAGCAGCGTAGTGGCGGGGGGCGCAGATACGCAGTATTTT. It is translated as CASSVVAGGADTQYF.

The genes are TRBV2 and TRBJ2-7; TRBD1 agrees at 7 bases. The germline V gene encodes CDR1 SNHLY and CDR2 FYNNEI. This CDR3 has 14 amino acids. V dropped 4 bases and J dropped 9; count of bases not matched to a gene: 12. DNA for the CDR3: TGTGCCAGCAGTGTCCCGGGACAGTCCCGGGGGCAGTACTTC. Its protein product is CASSVPGQSRGQYF.

This clone was found a few times. J is TRBJ2-5 and V is TRBV4-1, with 9 bases fitting TRBD2. Trimming cost V 0 bases and J 10 bases; bases outside gene matches: 9. Germline CDR1 is MGHRA and CDR2 is YSYEKL. This CDR3 is built from 15 residues. The CDR3 region is CASSQEVPLAGNQYF. CDR3 coding DNA: TGCGCCAGCAGCCAAGAAGTACCGCTAGCGGGGAACCAGTACTTC.

This clone was seen a single time. V usage is TRBV3-1 (or the pseudogene TRBV3-2) and J usage is TRBJ1-1, with no clear D. This CDR3 spans 17 amino acids. V was trimmed by 1 base and J by 4 bases, leaving 19 bases between them. Germline assignment: CDR1 LGHDT and CDR2 YNNKEL (reference sequence). The chain's CDR3 is CASSQVTSRTGGTEAFF. The CDR3 nucleotides are TGTGCCAGCAGCCAAGTTACTTCTCGGACGGGAGGCACTGAAGCTTTCTTT.

The count of this clone is one. Here the CDR3 reads CASSVGPGSNYGYTF. CDR3 in DNA: TGTGCCAGCAGCGTAGGGCCAGGATCTAACTATGGCTACACCTTC. The chain couples TRBV9 to TRBJ1-2, with D hard to call. Germline V CDR1 and CDR2: SGDLS, YYNGEE. The V end was cut by 0 bases, the J end by 0 bases, with 9 bases between. This CDR3 contains 15 residues.